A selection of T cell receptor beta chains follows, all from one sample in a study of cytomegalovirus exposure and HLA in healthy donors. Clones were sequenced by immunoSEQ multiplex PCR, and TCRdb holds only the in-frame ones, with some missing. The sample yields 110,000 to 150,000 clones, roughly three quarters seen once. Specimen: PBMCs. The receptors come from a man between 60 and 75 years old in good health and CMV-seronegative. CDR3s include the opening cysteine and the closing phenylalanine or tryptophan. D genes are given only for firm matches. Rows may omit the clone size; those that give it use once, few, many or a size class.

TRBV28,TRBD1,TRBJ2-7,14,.,CASSYRTGVGEQYF,TGTGCCAGCAGTTATAGGACAGGGGTCGGTGAGCAGTACTTC
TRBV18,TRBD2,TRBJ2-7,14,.,CASSPLADSKEQYF,TGTGCCAGCTCACCCCTAGCGGACTCAAAGGAGCAGTACTTC
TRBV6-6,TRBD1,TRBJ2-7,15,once,CASTASGTGSYEQYF,TGTGCCAGCACCGCGTCGGGGACAGGATCCTACGAGCAGTACTTC
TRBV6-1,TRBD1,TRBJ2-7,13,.,CASSTGGRGEQYF,TGTGCCAGCAGTACAGGGGGCCGTGGCGAGCAGTACTTC
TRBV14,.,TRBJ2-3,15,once,CASSQELSFVDTQYF,TGTGCCAGCAGCCAAGAACTATCCTTTGTAGATACGCAGTATTTT
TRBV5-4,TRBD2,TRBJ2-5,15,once,CASSFTGGPEETQYF,TGTGCCAGCAGCTTTACGGGAGGGCCGGAAGAGACCCAGTACTTC
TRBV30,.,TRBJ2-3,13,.,CAWGAERTDTQYF,TGTGCCTGGGGGGCGGAGCGCACAGATACGCAGTATTTT
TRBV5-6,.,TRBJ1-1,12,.,CASSLARAEAFF,TGTGCCAGCAGCTTAGCCCGCGCTGAAGCTTTCTTT
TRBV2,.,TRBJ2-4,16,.,CASNVQGTIAKNIQYF,TGTGCCAGCAACGTTCAGGGAACTATAGCCAAAAACATTCAGTACTTC
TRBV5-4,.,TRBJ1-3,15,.,CASSLEPGDGNTIYF,TGTGCCAGCAGCTTGGAGCCAGGGGACGGAAACACCATATATTTT
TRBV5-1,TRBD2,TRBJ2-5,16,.,CASSQGTSGNQETQYF,TGCGCCAGCAGCCAAGGGACTAGCGGGAATCAAGAGACCCAGTACTTC
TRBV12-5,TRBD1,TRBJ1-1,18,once,CASGLVAGGDRMNTEAFF,TGTGCTAGTGGTTTGGTGGCAGGGGGCGATAGGATGAACACTGAAGCTTTCTTT
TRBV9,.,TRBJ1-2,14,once,CASSALIDSDGYTF,TGTGCCAGCAGCGCGCTAATTGACAGCGATGGCTACACCTTC
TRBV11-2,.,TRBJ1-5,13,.,CASSLARDQPQHF,TGTGCCAGCAGCTTAGCTCGAGATCAGCCCCAGCATTTT
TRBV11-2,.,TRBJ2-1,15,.,CASSVQGAQYNEQFF,TGTGCCAGCAGCGTACAGGGAGCCCAATACAATGAGCAGTTCTTC
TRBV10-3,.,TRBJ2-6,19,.,CAISEATEIILLGANVLTF,TGTGCCATCAGTGAGGCGACAGAGATAATTTTATTAGGGGCCAACGTCCTGACTTTC
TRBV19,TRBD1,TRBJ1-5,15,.,CATTDRAYSNQPQHF,TGTGCCACTACTGACAGGGCCTATAGCAATCAGCCCCAGCATTTT
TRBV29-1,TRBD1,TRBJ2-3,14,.,CSVETGKNTDTQYF,TGCAGCGTTGAGACAGGGAAGAACACAGATACGCAGTATTTT
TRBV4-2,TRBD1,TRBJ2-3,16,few,CASSQGGQGTSDTQYF,TGTGCCAGCAGCCAAGGGGGACAGGGTACTTCAGATACGCAGTATTTT
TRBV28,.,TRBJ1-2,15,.,CASRGVGSGNYGYTF,TGTGCCAGCAGGGGTGTAGGGAGCGGGAACTATGGCTACACCTTC
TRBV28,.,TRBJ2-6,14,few,CASRTTPFANVLTF,TGTGCCAGCAGGACAACCCCTTTTGCCAACGTCCTGACTTTC
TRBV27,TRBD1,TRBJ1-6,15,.,CASSTGARMNSPLHF,TGTGCCAGCAGTACAGGGGCCAGGATGAATTCACCCCTCCACTTT
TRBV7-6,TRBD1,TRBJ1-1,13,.,CASSLGQGTEAFF,TGTGCCAGCAGCCTGGGACAGGGCACTGAAGCTTTCTTT
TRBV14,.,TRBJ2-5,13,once,CASSQGGGETQYF,TGTGCCAGCAGCCAAGGAGGAGGAGAGACCCAGTACTTC
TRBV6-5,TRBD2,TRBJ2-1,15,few,CASRLTSGSYNEQFF,TGTGCCAGCAGACTAACTAGCGGCTCCTACAATGAGCAGTTCTTC
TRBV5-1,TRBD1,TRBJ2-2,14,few,CASSLGQGSGELFF,TGCGCCAGCAGCTTGGGACAGGGCTCCGGGGAGCTGTTTTTT
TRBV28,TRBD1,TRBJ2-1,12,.,CASSPLGQGQFF,TGTGCCAGCAGTCCCCTAGGACAGGGACAGTTCTTC
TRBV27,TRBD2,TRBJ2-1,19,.,CASIVRLAGGPKTKNEQFF,TGTGCCAGCATAGTTCGACTAGCGGGAGGGCCTAAAACTAAGAATGAGCAGTTCTTC
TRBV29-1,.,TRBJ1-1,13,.,CSVVSQGNTEAFF,TGCAGCGTTGTGTCGCAGGGGAACACTGAAGCTTTCTTT
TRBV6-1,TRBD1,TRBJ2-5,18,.,CASSELYRLTGSRETQYF,TGTGCCAGCAGTGAACTATACCGCCTGACAGGGTCGCGGGAGACCCAGTACTTC
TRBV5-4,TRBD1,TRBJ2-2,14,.,CASSLAQGTGELFF,TGTGCCAGCAGCTTGGCACAGGGGACCGGGGAGCTGTTTTTT
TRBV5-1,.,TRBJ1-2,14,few,CASSLSLGRDGYTF,TGCGCCAGCAGCTTGTCCCTGGGCAGGGATGGCTACACCTTC
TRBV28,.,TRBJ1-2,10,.,CASSLVGYTF,TGTGCCAGCAGTTTAGTAGGCTACACCTTC
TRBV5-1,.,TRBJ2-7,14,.,CASSSSDGRDEQYF,TGCGCCAGCAGCTCCTCTGATGGGCGGGACGAGCAGTACTTC
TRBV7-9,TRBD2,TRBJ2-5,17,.,CASSLPGLAGIQETQYF,TGTGCCAGCAGCTTGCCCGGACTAGCGGGGATCCAAGAGACCCAGTACTTC
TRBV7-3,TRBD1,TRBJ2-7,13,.,CASSPDRGYEQYF,TGTGCCAGCAGCCCGGACAGGGGATACGAGCAGTACTTC
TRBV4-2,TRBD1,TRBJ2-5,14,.,CASSSDRGQETQYF,TGTGCCAGCAGCTCAGACAGGGGCCAAGAGACCCAGTACTTC
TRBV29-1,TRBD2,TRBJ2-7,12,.,CSVSMGGSEQYF,TGCAGCGTTTCCATGGGAGGGAGCGAGCAGTACTTC
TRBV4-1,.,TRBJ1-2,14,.,CASSQVRKGDGYTF,TGCGCCAGCAGCCAAGTACGGAAAGGGGATGGCTACACCTTC
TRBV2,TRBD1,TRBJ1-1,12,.,CASSANGNQGGF,TGTGCCAGCAGTGCAAATGGAAATCAGGGGGGTTTT
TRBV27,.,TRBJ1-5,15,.,CASSFRPTGTGPQHF,TGTGCCAGCAGTTTTAGACCCACAGGTACGGGGCCCCAGCATTTT
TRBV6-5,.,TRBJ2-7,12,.,CASSGRQAEQYF,TGTGCCAGCAGTGGCCGACAGGCCGAGCAGTACTTC
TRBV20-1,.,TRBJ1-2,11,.,CRVRGGYGYTF,TGCAGAGTCCGCGGTGGCTATGGCTACACCTTC
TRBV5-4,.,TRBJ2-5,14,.,CASSLAGREETQYF,TGTGCCAGCAGCTTGGCGGGAAGGGAAGAGACCCAGTACTTC
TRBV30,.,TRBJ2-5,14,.,CAWKLTVHQETQYF,TGTGCCTGGAAGCTCACGGTTCACCAAGAGACCCAGTACTTC
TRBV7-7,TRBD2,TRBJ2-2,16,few,CASSAVAGTNTGELFF,TGTGCCAGCAGCGCTGTAGCGGGGACGAACACCGGGGAGCTGTTTTTT
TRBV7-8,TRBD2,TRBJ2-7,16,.,CASSLAGLAGSYEQYF,TGTGCCAGCAGCTTAGCGGGACTAGCGGGCTCCTACGAGCAGTACTTC
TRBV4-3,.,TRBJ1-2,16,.,CASSQDLPGNNYGYTF,TGCGCCAGCAGCCAAGATCTCCCAGGGAATAACTATGGCTACACCTTC
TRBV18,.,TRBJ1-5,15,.,CASSPTGTINQPQHF,TGTGCCAGCTCACCGACCGGGACAATTAATCAGCCCCAGCATTTT
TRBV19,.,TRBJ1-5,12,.,CASRDANQPQHF,TGTGCCAGCAGGGATGCAAATCAGCCCCAGCATTTT
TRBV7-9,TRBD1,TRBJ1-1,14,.,CASRYRGGNTEAFF,TGTGCCAGCAGGTACAGGGGCGGGAACACTGAAGCTTTCTTT
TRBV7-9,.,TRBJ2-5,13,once,CASSLLVAETQYF,TGTGCCAGCAGCTTATTAGTAGCAGAGACCCAGTACTTC
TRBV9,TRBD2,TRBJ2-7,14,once,CASSVVAGVDEQYF,TGTGCCAGCAGCGTAGTAGCGGGAGTCGACGAGCAGTACTTC
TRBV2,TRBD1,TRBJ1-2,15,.,CASKDRGVLTDGYTF,TGTGCCAGCAAGGACAGGGGGGTTTTGACGGATGGCTACACCTTC